Given below is one T cell receptor (beta chain) in context. What it recognizes is unknown. Profiled with immunoSEQ multiplex PCR; TCRdb holds only in-frame clones, not every one. In the table there are 35,000 or so clones, 71% of which are singletons. Trimming pared 4 bases from V and 7 bases from J, leaving 8 bases between. This CDR3 spans 13 amino acids. The germline V gene encodes CDR1 MNHEY and CDR2 SMNVEV (reference sequence). These data are taken from a study of cytotoxic CD8 clonotypes in ibrutinib-treated CLL. Study-wide background: Following a median roughly 12 months of treatment, with a range of 6 to 36, response samples were taken. There were, on average, around 260,000 productive templates and about 85,000 productive rearrangements per sample. General study findings and limits: Clonality showed a rise at ibrutinib response that reversed toward baseline at progression. Patients showed higher baseline clonality than age-matched healthy donors, and it tracked circulating CD8+ T-cell counts.

The sequence came from a human donor with chronic lymphocytic leukemia. The chain links TRBV27 to TRBJ1-6; D may be TRBD1 (6 bases). The sequencing used PBMCs, collected at disease progression, from a patient treated with ibrutinib. This CDR3 is CASSYQGNSPLHF. CDR3 sequence (DNA): TGTGCCAGCAGTTACCAGGGGAATTCACCCCTCCACTTT.